A selection of T cell receptor beta chains follows, all from one sample in a study of blood T cell repertoires in COVID-19. Method: immunoSEQ multiplex PCR; TCRdb's copy keeps in-frame clones and lacks some. The repertoire consists of about 240,000 clones, with roughly 80% occurring once and the leading ten covering approximately 13%. Input material: peripheral blood. These TCRs come from a woman in her sixties or seventies with active or convalescent COVID-19. CDR3s include the opening cysteine and the closing phenylalanine or tryptophan. The D gene is left open where the match is weak. Size is omitted from some rows. Given values are once, few, many or a class for expanded clones.

v_call,j_call,d_call,clone_size,cdr3_length,cdr3_aa,cdr3_nt
TRBV3-1/TRBV3-2,TRBJ1-1,-,few,14,CASSQDSSGTEAFF,TGTGCCAGCAGCCAAGACAGTTCAGGGACTGAAGCTTTCTTT
TRBV27,TRBJ2-3,-,once,15,CASSFWGGPADTQYF,TGTGCCAGCAGTTTCTGGGGGGGGCCGGCAGATACGCAGTATTTT
TRBV11-1,TRBJ1-1,-,-,16,CASSLGLGGKNTEAFF,TGTGCCAGCAGCTTAGGACTGGGGGGAAAGAACACTGAAGCTTTCTTT
TRBV18,TRBJ1-2,-,-,16,CASSPGFTGDSHGYTF,TGTGCCAGCTCACCAGGGTTCACAGGCGATTCGCATGGCTACACCTTC
TRBV6-4,TRBJ1-2,TRBD1,once,16,CASSPGTGGFFYGYTF,TGTGCCAGCAGCCCCGGGACAGGGGGCTTTTTCTATGGCTACACCTTC
TRBV6-2/TRBV6-3,TRBJ1-2,-,-,14,CASSPGTSSYGYTF,TGTGCCAGCAGCCCCGGGACATCAAGCTATGGCTACACCTTC
TRBV20-1,TRBJ2-3,-,few,11,CSARHTDTQYF,TGCAGTGCCCGACACACAGATACGCAGTATTTT
TRBV7-9,TRBJ1-1,TRBD1,-,14,CASSILQGRTEAFF,TGTGCCAGCAGCATCCTACAGGGGAGGACTGAAGCTTTCTTT
TRBV13,TRBJ2-7,-,few,15,CASSLVGQGTHEQYF,TGTGCCAGCAGCTTGGTTGGGCAGGGGACGCACGAGCAGTACTTC
TRBV7-3,TRBJ2-1,TRBD2,many,15,CASSWSGGAINEQFF,TGTGCCAGCAGCTGGAGCGGGGGGGCCATCAATGAGCAGTTCTTC